This T cell receptor (beta chain) stems from a study of radiotherapy plus CTLA-4 blockade in lung cancer. Study as a whole: Across the patients, objective responses occurred in approximately 20%, and disease control in around 31%. Overall study findings and caveats: In blood, tumor-derived TCR clones expanded after radiotherapy plus ipilimumab.

As for this clone: Its antigen is as yet unknown.

The protocol was immunoSEQ multiplex PCR, while the TCRdb copy is restricted to in-frame clones and leaves out a portion. Of 65,000 to 90,000 clones listed, about nine tenths are singletons. The germline V gene encodes CDR1 MNHNS and CDR2 SASEGT. J gave up 6 bases and V 4 bases, and 4 bases lay outside the gene matches. The CDR3 totals 14 residues. Sequencing used peripheral blood, obtained from a patient treated with radiotherapy plus ipilimumab. This sequence was found in a human donor with non-small cell lung cancer that progressed on radiotherapy plus ipilimumab. The chain uses TRBV6-1 and TRBJ2-7; 12 bases map to TRBD2. CDR3 amino acids: CASSGLAGGGEQYF. Written as DNA, the CDR3 is TGTGCCAGCAGTGGGCTAGCGGGAGGGGGCGAGCAGTACTTC.